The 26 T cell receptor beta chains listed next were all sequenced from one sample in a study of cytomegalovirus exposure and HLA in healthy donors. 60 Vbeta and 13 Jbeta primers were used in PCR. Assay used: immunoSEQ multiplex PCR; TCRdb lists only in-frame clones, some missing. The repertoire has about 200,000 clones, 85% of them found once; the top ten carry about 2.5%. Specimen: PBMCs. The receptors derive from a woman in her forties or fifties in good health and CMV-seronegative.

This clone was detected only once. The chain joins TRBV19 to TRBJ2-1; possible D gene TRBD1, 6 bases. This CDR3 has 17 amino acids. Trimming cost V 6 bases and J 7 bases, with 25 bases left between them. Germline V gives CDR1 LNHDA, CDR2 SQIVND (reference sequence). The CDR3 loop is CASSDQGQKRWLNEQFF. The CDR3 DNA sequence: TGTGCCAGTAGCGACCAGGGACAAAAACGCTGGCTGAATGAGCAGTTCTTC.

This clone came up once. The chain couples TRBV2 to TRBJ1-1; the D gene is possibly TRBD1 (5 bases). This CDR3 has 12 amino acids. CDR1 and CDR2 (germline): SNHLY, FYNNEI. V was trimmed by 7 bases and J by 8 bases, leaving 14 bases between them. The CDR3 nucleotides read TGTGCCAGCAAAGGGGAGGGTTCCGAAGCTTTCTTT. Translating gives CASKGEGSEAFF.

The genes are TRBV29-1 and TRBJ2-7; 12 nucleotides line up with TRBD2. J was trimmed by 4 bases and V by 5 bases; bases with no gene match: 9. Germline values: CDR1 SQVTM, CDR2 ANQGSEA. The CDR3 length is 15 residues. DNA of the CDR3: TGCAGCGTTCGACCCAGGACTAGCGGGGATTACGAGCAGTACTTC. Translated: CSVRPRTSGDYEQYF.

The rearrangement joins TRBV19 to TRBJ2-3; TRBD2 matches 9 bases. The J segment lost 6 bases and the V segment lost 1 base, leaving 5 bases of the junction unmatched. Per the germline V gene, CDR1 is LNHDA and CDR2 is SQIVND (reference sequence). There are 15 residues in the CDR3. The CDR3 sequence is CASSIVAGEADTQYF. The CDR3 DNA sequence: TGTGCCAGTAGTATAGTAGCGGGAGAGGCGGATACGCAGTATTTT.

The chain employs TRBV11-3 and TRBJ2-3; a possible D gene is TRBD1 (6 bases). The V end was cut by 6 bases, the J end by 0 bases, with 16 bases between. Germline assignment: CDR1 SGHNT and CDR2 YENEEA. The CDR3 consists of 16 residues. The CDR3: CASSSTGTTSTDTQYF. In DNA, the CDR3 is TGTGCCAGCAGTTCTACCGGGACAACTAGCACAGATACGCAGTATTTT.

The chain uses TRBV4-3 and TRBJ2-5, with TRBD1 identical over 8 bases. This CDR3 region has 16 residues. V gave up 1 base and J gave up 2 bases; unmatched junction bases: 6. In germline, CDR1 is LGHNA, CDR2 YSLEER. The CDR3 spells CASSQAPGQEQETQYF. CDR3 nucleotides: TGCGCCAGCAGCCAAGCCCCGGGACAGGAGCAAGAGACCCAGTACTTC.

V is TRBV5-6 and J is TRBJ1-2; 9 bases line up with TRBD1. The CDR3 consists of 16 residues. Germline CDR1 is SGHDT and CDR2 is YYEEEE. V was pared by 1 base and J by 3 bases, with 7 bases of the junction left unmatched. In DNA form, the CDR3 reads TGTGCCAGCAGCTTGACGCCGGGACAGGGATACTATGGCTACACCTTC. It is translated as CASSLTPGQGYYGYTF.

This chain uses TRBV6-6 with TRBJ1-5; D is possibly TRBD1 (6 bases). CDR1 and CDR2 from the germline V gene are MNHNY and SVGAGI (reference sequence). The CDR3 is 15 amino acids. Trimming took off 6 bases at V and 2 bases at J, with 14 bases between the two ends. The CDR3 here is CASSPTGLGNQPQHF. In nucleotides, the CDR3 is TGTGCCAGCAGCCCAACAGGGCTGGGCAATCAGCCCCAGCATTTT.

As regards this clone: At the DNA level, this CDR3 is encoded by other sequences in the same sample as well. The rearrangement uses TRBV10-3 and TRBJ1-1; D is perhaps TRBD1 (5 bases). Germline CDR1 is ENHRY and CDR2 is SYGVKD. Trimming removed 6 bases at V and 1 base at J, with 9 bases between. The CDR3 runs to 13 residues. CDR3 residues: CAIRGTANTEAFF. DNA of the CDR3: TGTGCCATCAGGGGGACTGCGAACACTGAAGCTTTCTTT.

The CDR3 nucleotides are TGCAGCGTTGACACCGCGGGACTCTCTGAGACCCAGTACTTC. Translation: CSVDTAGLSETQYF. The chain couples TRBV29-1 to TRBJ2-5; D possibly corresponds to TRBD2 (6 bases). V lost 3 bases and J lost 5, with 16 bases in between. Germline assignment: CDR1 SQVTM and CDR2 ANQGSEA. CDR3 size: 14 residues.

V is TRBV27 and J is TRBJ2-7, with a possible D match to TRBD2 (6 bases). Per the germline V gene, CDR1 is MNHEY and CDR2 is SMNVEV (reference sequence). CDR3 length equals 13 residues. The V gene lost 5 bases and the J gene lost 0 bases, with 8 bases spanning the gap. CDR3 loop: CASSTAGSYEQYF. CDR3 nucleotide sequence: TGTGCCAGCAGTACAGCGGGCTCCTACGAGCAGTACTTC.

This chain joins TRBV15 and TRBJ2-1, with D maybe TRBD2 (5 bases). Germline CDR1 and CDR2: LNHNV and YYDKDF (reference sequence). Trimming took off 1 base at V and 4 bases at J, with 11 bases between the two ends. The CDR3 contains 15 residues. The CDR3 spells CATSRADSVYNEQFF. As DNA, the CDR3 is TGTGCCACCAGCAGAGCGGACTCTGTATACAATGAGCAGTTCTTC.

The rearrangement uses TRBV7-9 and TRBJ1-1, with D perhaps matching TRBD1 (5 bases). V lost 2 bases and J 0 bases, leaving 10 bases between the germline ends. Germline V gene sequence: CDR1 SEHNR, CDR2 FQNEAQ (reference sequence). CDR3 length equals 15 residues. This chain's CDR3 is CASSLLHRLNTEAFF. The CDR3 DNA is TGTGCCAGCAGCTTACTTCACAGGTTGAACACTGAAGCTTTCTTT.

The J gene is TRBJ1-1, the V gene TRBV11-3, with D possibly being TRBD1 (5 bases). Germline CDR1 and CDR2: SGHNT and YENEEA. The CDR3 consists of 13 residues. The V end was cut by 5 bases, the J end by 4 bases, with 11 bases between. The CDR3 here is CASSPRRGTEAFF. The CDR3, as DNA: TGTGCCAGCAGCCCCAGAAGGGGCACTGAAGCTTTCTTT.

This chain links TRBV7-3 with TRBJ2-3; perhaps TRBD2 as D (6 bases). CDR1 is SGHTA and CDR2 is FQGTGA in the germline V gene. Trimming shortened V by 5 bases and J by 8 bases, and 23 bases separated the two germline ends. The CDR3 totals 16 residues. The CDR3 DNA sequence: TGTGCCAGCAGCATGGGACTCAGGTCAAATCGGGGTACGCAGTATTTT. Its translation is CASSMGLRSNRGTQYF.

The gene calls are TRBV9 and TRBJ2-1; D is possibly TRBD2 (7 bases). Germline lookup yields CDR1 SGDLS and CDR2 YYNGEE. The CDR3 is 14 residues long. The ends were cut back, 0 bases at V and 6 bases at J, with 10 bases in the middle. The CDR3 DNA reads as TGTGCCAGCAGCGTAGCGGGGGGCGTCAATGAGCAGTTCTTC. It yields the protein CASSVAGGVNEQFF.

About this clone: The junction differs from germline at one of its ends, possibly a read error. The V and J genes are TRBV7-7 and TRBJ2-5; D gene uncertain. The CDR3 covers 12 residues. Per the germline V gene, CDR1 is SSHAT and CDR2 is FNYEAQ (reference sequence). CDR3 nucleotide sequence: TGTGTCAGCAGCCCCGACCAAGAGACCCAGTACTTC. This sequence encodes CVSSPDQETQYF.

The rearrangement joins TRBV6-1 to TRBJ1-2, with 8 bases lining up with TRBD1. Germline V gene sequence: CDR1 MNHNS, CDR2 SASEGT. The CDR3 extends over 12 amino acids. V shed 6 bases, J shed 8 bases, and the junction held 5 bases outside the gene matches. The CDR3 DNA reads TGTGCCAGCAGCCAGGGGGCTCGAGGCTACACCTTC. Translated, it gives CASSQGARGYTF.

The CDR3 nucleotides are TGTGCCAGCCAGGGACAGGTCCCTGAAGCTTTCTTT. It is translated as CASQGQVPEAFF. The chain uses TRBV28 and TRBJ1-1, with 8 positions matching TRBD1. The CDR3 has 12 residues. CDR1 is MDHEN and CDR2 is SYDVKM in the germline V gene. J gave up 6 bases and V 8 bases, and 5 bases lay outside the gene matches.

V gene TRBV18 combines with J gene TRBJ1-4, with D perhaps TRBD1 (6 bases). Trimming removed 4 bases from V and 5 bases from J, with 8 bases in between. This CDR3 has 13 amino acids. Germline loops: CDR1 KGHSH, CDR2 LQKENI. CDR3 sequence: CASSLQGNEKLFF. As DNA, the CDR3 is TGTGCCAGCTCACTCCAGGGGAATGAAAAACTGTTTTTT.

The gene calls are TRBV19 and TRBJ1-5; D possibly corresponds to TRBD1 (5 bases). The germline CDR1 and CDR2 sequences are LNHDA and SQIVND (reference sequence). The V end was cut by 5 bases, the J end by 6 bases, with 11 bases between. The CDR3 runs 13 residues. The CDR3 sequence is CASSLGAGQPQHF. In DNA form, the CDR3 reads TGTGCCAGTAGTTTAGGGGCAGGTCAGCCCCAGCATTTT.

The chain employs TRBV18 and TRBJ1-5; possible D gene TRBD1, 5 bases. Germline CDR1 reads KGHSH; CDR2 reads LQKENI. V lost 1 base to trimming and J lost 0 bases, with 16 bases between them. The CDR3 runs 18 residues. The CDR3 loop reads CASSPRAGPGNSNQPQHF. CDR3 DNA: TGTGCCAGCTCACCACGGGCAGGGCCTGGAAATAGCAATCAGCCCCAGCATTTT.

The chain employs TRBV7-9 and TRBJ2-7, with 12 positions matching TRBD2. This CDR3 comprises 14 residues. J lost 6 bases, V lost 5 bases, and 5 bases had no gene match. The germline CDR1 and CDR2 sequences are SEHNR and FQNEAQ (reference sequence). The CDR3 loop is CASSPTSGSPEQYF. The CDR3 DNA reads TGTGCCAGCAGCCCGACTAGCGGGAGTCCCGAGCAGTACTTC.

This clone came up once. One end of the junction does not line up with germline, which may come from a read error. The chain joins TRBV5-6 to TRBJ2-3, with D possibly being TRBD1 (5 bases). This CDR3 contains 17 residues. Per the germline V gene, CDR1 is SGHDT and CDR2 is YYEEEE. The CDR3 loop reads CVSSANLQVQGQVPQYF. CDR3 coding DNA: TGTGTCAGCAGCGCCAATTTACAGGTTCAGGGCCAGGTGCCGCAGTATTTT.

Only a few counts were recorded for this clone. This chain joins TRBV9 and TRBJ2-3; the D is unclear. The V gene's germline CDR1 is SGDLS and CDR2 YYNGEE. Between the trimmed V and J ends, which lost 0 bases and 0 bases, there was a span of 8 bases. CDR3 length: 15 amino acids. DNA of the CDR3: TGTGCCAGCAGCGTAGCTACGATGAGCACAGATACGCAGTATTTT. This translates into CASSVATMSTDTQYF.

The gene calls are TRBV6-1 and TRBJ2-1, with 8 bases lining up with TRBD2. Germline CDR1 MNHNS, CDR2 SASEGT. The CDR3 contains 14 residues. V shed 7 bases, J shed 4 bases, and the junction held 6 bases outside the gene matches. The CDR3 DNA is TGTGCCAGCATACCGGGACTAGGATACAATGAGCAGTTCTTC. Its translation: CASIPGLGYNEQFF.